The clone carrying this T cell receptor beta chain has at least ten counts. The data were taken from a study of regulatory T cells in long-lasting Graves disease. Germline lookup yields CDR1 MNHEY and CDR2 SMNVEV (reference sequence). CDR3 length: 14 amino acids. V lost 6 bases and J lost 0, with 10 bases in between. Sequencing libraries for TCR beta were prepared with iRepertoire HTBI primers and Arm-PCR of CDR3 regions. Per the authors' pipeline: Samples collectively showed some 60 TRBV and some 14 TRBJ segments. TCRdb redid the calling of the multiplex PCR reads with MiXCR, one entry per CDR3 protein. These V and J calls are TCRdb output, not the study's own analysis. The table lists approximately 400,000 distinct CDR3 sequences, over 14% of them singletons. Time point described: newly diagnosed GD, antithyroid drugs for less than 3 months. Researchers made the TCR library from RNA that was extracted from PBMCs.

These sequences were also reported in another study, on T cells in Graves' hyperthyroidism and ophthalmopathy.

The V gene is TRBV27, the J gene TRBJ2-3; tentatively, D is TRBD1 or TRBD2 (5 bases each). The sample was peripheral blood mononuclear cells (PBMCs), taken at new diagnosis, from a patient treated with antithyroid drugs. The sequence was collected from a woman aged 40 to 50 with Graves disease. In nucleotides, the CDR3 is TGTGCCAGCAGCCGGGACGTTAGCACAGATACGCAGTATTTT. Its protein product is CASSRDVSTDTQYF.